A single sample is the source of the 29 T cell receptor beta chains below, sequenced in a study of technical replicates of blood from several donors. The assay was immunoSEQ multiplex PCR, and TCRdb's table has in-frame clones only and misses some. This sample yields tens of thousands of clones, of which 94% are seen a single time; approximately 0.4% belongs to the top ten. Sequences were obtained from T cells isolated from PBMCs. The receptors here all came from a human donor in good health.

The rearrangement joins TRBV4-1 to TRBJ2-7, with D possibly matching TRBD1 (6 bases). From germline, CDR1 is MGHRA and CDR2 YSYEKL. The CDR3 is made up of 15 amino acids. The ends were cut back, 4 bases at V and 5 bases at J, with 18 bases in the middle. The CDR3 DNA sequence: TGCGCCAGCAGCCCTCTTCAGGGACATAGGAACGAGCAGTACTTC. Translating gives CASSPLQGHRNEQYF.

The chain uses TRBV7-2 and TRBJ2-7; 8 bases are shared with TRBD2. Trimming removed 3 bases from V and 6 bases from J; junction bases left unmatched: 7. The CDR3 is made up of 14 amino acids. Germline assignment: CDR1 SGHTA and CDR2 FQGNSA. DNA for the CDR3: TGTGCCAGCAGCTTGAGACGGGAGGGAATCGAGCAGTACTTC. It encodes CASSLRREGIEQYF.

The CDR3 region is CASSYGTDSYEQYF. CDR3 DNA sequence: TGTGCCAGCAGTTATGGCACCGACTCCTACGAGCAGTACTTC. The rearrangement links TRBV6-5 to TRBJ2-7; no definite D call. The CDR3 has 14 residues. The V gene's germline CDR1 is MNHEY and CDR2 SVGAGI. The ends were cut back, 3 bases at V and 0 bases at J, with 9 bases in the middle.

This rearrangement joins TRBV7-2 to TRBJ1-3; a possible D gene is TRBD1 (5 bases). Germline V gives CDR1 SGHTA, CDR2 FQGNSA. CDR3 length: 17 residues. The ends were cut back, 0 bases at V and 0 bases at J, with 12 bases in the middle. Here the CDR3 reads CASSLAGTGSSGNTIYF. CDR3 in DNA: TGTGCCAGCAGCTTAGCGGGGACTGGGAGCTCTGGAAACACCATATATTTT.

This chain links TRBV5-5 with TRBJ2-7; D might be TRBD1 (6 bases). There are 13 residues in the CDR3. Germline V CDR1 and CDR2: SGHKS, YYEKEE (reference sequence). V was trimmed by 0 bases and J by 5 bases, leaving 9 bases between them. CDR3 sequence reads: CASSLDRAHEQYF. CDR3 DNA sequence: TGTGCCAGCAGCTTGGACAGGGCTCACGAGCAGTACTTC.

As for this clone: Mismatch with germline at one junction end may stem from a read error. The chain couples TRBV7-7 to TRBJ2-2; no reliable D call. The germline CDR1 and CDR2 sequences are SSHAT and FNYEAQ (reference sequence). The CDR3 extends over 14 amino acids. The DNA for the CDR3 is TGTGCTAGCAGCCATAAGCGGAACACCGGGGAGCTGTTTTTT. It is translated as CASSHKRNTGELFF.

This clone was picked up one time. The chain employs TRBV7-9 and TRBJ2-1, with no clear D. V was cut by 4 bases and J by 0 bases, with 7 bases left in between. The germline gives CDR1 SEHNR, CDR2 FQNEAQ (reference sequence). The CDR3 has 14 amino acids. Here the CDR3 DNA reads TGTGCCAGCAGCTCAGGAAGCTCCTACAATGAGCAGTTCTTC. Amino acid sequence: CASSSGSSYNEQFF.

This chain links TRBV27 with TRBJ1-2, with D unresolved. This CDR3 is built from 14 residues. V gave up 2 bases and J gave up 2 bases, with 9 bases separating them. The germline V gene encodes CDR1 MNHEY and CDR2 SMNVEV (reference sequence). The CDR3 spells CASSLIPSNYGYTF. In DNA form, the CDR3 reads TGTGCCAGCAGTTTAATTCCATCCAACTATGGCTACACCTTC.

This clone was found once. CDR3 in DNA: TGTGCCAGCAGTCCCGGACTGACCTACGAGCAGTACTTC. It specifies CASSPGLTYEQYF. The rearrangement joins TRBV6-5 to TRBJ2-7; a weak D match, TRBD2 (5 bases). Trimming took 5 bases from V and 2 from J, leaving 10 bases between them. The CDR3 has 13 amino acids. From germline, CDR1 is MNHEY and CDR2 SVGAGI.

This clone was seen just once. This rearrangement joins TRBV4-3 to TRBJ1-5, with TRBD1 matching over 9 bases. V gave up 1 base and J gave up 6 bases; unmatched junction bases: 7. From germline, CDR1 is LGHNA and CDR2 YSLEER. The CDR3 is made up of 16 amino acids. CDR3 nucleotide sequence: TGCGCCAGCAGCCAAGGCCCGGGACAGGGCGCTCAGCCCCAGCATTTT. This sequence encodes CASSQGPGQGAQPQHF.

The chain recombines TRBV11-2 with TRBJ2-1; D is unclear. The CDR3 extends over 11 amino acids. Looked up from germline, CDR1 is SGHAT and CDR2 is FQNNGV. V was clipped by 5 bases and J by 4 bases, with 3 bases between them. The CDR3 DNA reads TGTGCCAGCAGCGAGTACAATGAGCAGTTCTTC. Encoded protein: CASSEYNEQFF.

This CDR3 is CASSSRENWENEQFF. In DNA form, the CDR3 reads TGCGCCAGCAGCAGCCGGGAGAATTGGGAAAATGAGCAGTTCTTC. This sequence joins TRBV4-1 and TRBJ2-1; TRBD2 is a possible D gene (6 bases). From germline, CDR1 is MGHRA and CDR2 YSYEKL. The CDR3 contains 15 residues. V dropped 5 bases and J dropped 7 bases, with 18 bases sitting between them.

The chain couples TRBV7-3 to TRBJ1-1; TRBD1 might be the D (6 bases). CDR3 size: 13 residues. V was trimmed by 5 bases and J by 1 base, leaving 8 bases between them. CDR1 and CDR2 from the germline V gene are SGHTA and FQGTGA. CDR3 coding DNA: TGTGCCAGCAGCCTGGGACAGAACACTGAAGCTTTCTTT. Residues: CASSLGQNTEAFF. Complete variable domain (other parts from reference TRBV7-3 and TRBJ1-1): GAGVSQTPSNKVTEKGKYVELRCDPISGHTALYWYRQSLGQGPEFLIYFQGTGAADDSGLPNDRFFAVRPEGSVSTLKIQRTERGDSAVYLCASSLGQNTEAFFGQGTRLTVV.

Details on this clone: One end of the junction varies from germline; a read error may be responsible. V usage is TRBV11-2 and J usage is TRBJ2-7, with TRBD2 matching over 11 bases. The CDR3 length is 14 residues. Germline values: CDR1 SGHAT, CDR2 FQNNGV. CDR3 protein: CASNLAGGPSEQYF. CDR3 nucleotides: TGTGCCAGCAACTTAGCGGGAGGGCCCAGCGAGCAGTACTTC. Full variable domain (remainder filled in from reference TRBV11-2 and TRBJ2-7): EAGVAQSPRYKIIEKRQSVAFWCNPISGHATLYWYQQILGQGPKLLIQFQNNGVVDDSQLPKDRFSAERLKGVDSTLKIQPAKLEDSAVYLCASNLAGGPSEQYFGPGTRLTVT.

The chain recombines TRBV7-9 with TRBJ1-1; D uncertain. V was trimmed by 5 bases and J by 4 bases, leaving 11 bases between them. The CDR3 loop spans 13 amino acids. Germline lookup yields CDR1 SEHNR and CDR2 FQNEAQ (reference sequence). The CDR3 bases are TGTGCCAGCAGCGCCGGGGTAGGCACTGAAGCTTTCTTT. This codes for CASSAGVGTEAFF.

In its sample, this clone was seen once. V is TRBV5-1 and J is TRBJ2-5, with 12 bases that match TRBD2. J lost 3 bases, V lost 4 bases, and 1 base had no gene match. The CDR3 consists of 14 residues. Germline values: CDR1 SGHRS, CDR2 YFSETQ. The CDR3 reads CASSRLAGEETQYF. The CDR3 coding sequence is TGCGCCAGCAGCCGACTAGCGGGAGAAGAGACCCAGTACTTC.

The CDR3, as DNA: TGTGCCAGCAGCTTGGGGCCAGGGGCCACTGAAGCTTTCTTT. Protein sequence: CASSLGPGATEAFF. The chain uses TRBV5-4 and TRBJ1-1, with TRBD1 as a possible D gene (6 bases). Trimming took 0 bases from V and 4 from J, leaving 10 bases between them. The CDR3 is 14 residues long. Germline values: CDR1 SGHNT, CDR2 YYREEE (reference sequence).

The rearrangement uses TRBV28 and TRBJ1-1; TRBD1 might be the D (5 bases). Trimming removed 5 bases from V and 0 bases from J, with 25 bases in between. The length of the CDR3 is 19 residues. Germline-derived CDR1 and CDR2 are MDHEN and SYDVKM. This CDR3 is CASSPIRDSNRGLNTEAFF. The DNA for the CDR3 is TGTGCCAGCAGTCCCATCAGGGACTCAAATAGGGGCTTGAACACTGAAGCTTTCTTT.

The DNA for the CDR3 is TGTGCCAGCAGCTTAGGAGGGACAGGGAGCAACTATGGCTACACCTTC. This gives the protein CASSLGGTGSNYGYTF. The chain recombines TRBV11-3 with TRBJ1-2, with 9 bases matching TRBD1. The germline V gene encodes CDR1 SGHNT and CDR2 YENEEA. Trimming cost V 1 base and J 2 bases; bases outside gene matches: 5. CDR3 length equals 16 residues.

J is TRBJ2-5 and V is TRBV4-2; D uncertain. The CDR3 extends over 14 amino acids. Trimming removed 0 bases at V and 5 bases at J, with 10 bases between. Germline V gene lookup returns CDR1 LGHNA and CDR2 YNFKEQ. The CDR3 DNA follows: TGTGCCAGCAGCCAAGATGAGAGAAGTGAGACCCAGTACTTC. This codes for CASSQDERSETQYF.

J is TRBJ2-7 and V is TRBV4-1; 8 nucleotides line up with TRBD2. V lost 1 base and J lost 7; bases outside the gene matches: 0. There are 12 residues in the CDR3. Looked up from germline, CDR1 is MGHRA and CDR2 is YSYEKL. CDR3: CASSQVAGEQYF. In DNA, the CDR3 is TGCGCCAGCAGCCAAGTAGCGGGGGAGCAGTACTTC.

This chain joins TRBV11-3 and TRBJ2-7; 13 nucleotides match TRBD2. Germline lookup yields CDR1 SGHNT and CDR2 YENEEA. The V segment lost 1 base and the J segment 5 bases; nucleotides outside the gene matches: 2. The CDR3 has 15 residues. CDR3 region: CASSLGTSGSDEQYF. In nucleotides, the CDR3 is TGTGCCAGCAGCTTAGGGACTAGCGGGAGCGACGAGCAGTACTTC.

The rearrangement links TRBV29-1 to TRBJ2-3; TRBD2 aligns across 12 bases. The CDR3 contains 14 residues. J lost 6 bases, V lost 3 bases, and 4 bases had no gene match. Germline CDR1 is SQVTM and CDR2 is ANQGSEA. CDR3 sequence (DNA): TGCAGCGTTGAGGCTAGCGGGAGGGGTGATACGCAGTATTTT. It yields the protein CSVEASGRGDTQYF.

CDR3 bases: TGCGCCAGCAGCCAAGGCTCCGGCGGGAGCACAGATACGCAGTATTTT. This sequence encodes CASSQGSGGSTDTQYF. The V call is TRBV4-3, the J call TRBJ2-3; tentatively, D is TRBD2 (5 bases). Trimming took off 1 base at V and 0 bases at J, with 11 bases between the two ends. This CDR3 is 16 amino acids long. Per the germline V gene, CDR1 is LGHNA and CDR2 is YSLEER.

The V call is TRBV10-1, the J call TRBJ2-1, with 7 positions matching TRBD2. CDR1 and CDR2 (germline): WNHNN, SYGVQD (reference sequence). Unmatched junction bases numbered 4, after V lost 2 bases and J lost 0 bases. The CDR3 is 16 residues long. The CDR3 is CASSELAASSYNEQFF. The CDR3 nucleotides are TGCGCCAGCAGTGAGCTAGCGGCCAGCTCCTACAATGAGCAGTTCTTC.

The V and J genes are TRBV6-5 and TRBJ2-3; 8 positions match TRBD2. Trimming cost V 3 bases and J 2 bases; bases outside gene matches: 4. Germline CDR1 MNHEY, CDR2 SVGAGI. CDR3 size: 15 residues. This CDR3 is CASSYLAGFTDTQYF. Written as DNA, the CDR3 is TGTGCCAGCAGTTATCTAGCGGGTTTCACAGATACGCAGTATTTT.

The chain carries TRBV11-2 and TRBJ2-3, with TRBD1 as a possible D gene (7 bases). CDR1 and CDR2 (germline): SGHAT, FQNNGV. This CDR3 is 16 amino acids long. With 3 bases removed from V and 3 bases from J, the gap between germline ends came to 16 bases. CDR3 DNA: TGTGCCAGCAGCTTCACAGGGGTAGGGAGGACAGATACGCAGTATTTT. Its translation: CASSFTGVGRTDTQYF.

The chain recombines TRBV5-1 with TRBJ2-2; perhaps TRBD2 as D (5 bases). The V end was cut by 3 bases, the J end by 6 bases, with 18 bases between. The CDR3 length is 16 residues. Germline CDR1 and CDR2: SGHRS and YFSETQ. CDR3: CASSSPPITGSGELFF. DNA for the CDR3: TGCGCCAGCAGCTCGCCCCCTATCACGGGATCCGGGGAGCTGTTTTTT. Full variable domain (outside the CDR3, taken from reference TRBV5-1 and TRBJ2-2): KAGVTQTPRYLIKTRGQQVTLSCSPISGHRSVSWYQQTPGQGLQFLFEYFSETQRNKGNFPGRFSGRQFSNSRSEMNVSTLELGDSALYLCASSSPPITGSGELFFGEGSRLTVL.

The chain carries TRBV19 and TRBJ1-5, with TRBD1 identical over 8 bases. The CDR3 is 14 amino acids. Germline CDR1 reads LNHDA; CDR2 reads SQIVND (reference sequence). J lost 4 bases, V lost 4 bases, and 3 bases had no gene match. For the CDR3, the DNA is TGTGCCAGTAGTAGCAGGGGGCGAAATCAGCCCCAGCATTTT. Its protein product is CASSSRGRNQPQHF.